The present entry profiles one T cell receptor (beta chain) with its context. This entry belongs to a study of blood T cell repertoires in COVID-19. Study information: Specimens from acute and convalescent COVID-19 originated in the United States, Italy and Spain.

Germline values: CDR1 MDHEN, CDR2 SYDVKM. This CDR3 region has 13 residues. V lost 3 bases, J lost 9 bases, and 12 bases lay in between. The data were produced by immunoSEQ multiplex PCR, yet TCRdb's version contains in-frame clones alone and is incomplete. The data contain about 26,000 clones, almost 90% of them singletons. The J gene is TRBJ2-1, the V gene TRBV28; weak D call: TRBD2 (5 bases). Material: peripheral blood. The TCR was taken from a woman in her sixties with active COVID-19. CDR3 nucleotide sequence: TGTGCCAGCAGTTTTGGAGGTGCTAGTGAGCAGTTCTTC. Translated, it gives CASSFGGASEQFF.